The 22 T cell receptor beta chains listed next were all sequenced from one sample in a study of blood T cell repertoires in COVID-19. TCRdb keeps only in-frame clones here, not all; method: immunoSEQ multiplex PCR. The top ten clones hold 1.5% of a sample with around 250,000 clones, 84% of them seen once. The sample consisted of peripheral blood. The source of these receptors is a woman between 35 and 50 years old who had recovered from COVID-19.

V usage is TRBV3-1 (or the pseudogene TRBV3-2) and J usage is TRBJ1-4, with D unresolved. CDR3 length: 15 residues. V lost 0 bases, J lost 4 bases, and 9 bases lay in between. Germline V CDR1 and CDR2: LGHDT, YNNKEL (reference sequence). The CDR3 DNA reads TGTGCCAGCAGCCAAGATGGGAGGTATAATGAAAAACTGTTTTTT. Protein sequence: CASSQDGRYNEKLFF.

The V gene is TRBV5-4, the J gene TRBJ2-4; 7 nucleotides agree with TRBD2. The CDR3 covers 18 residues. CDR1 is SGHNT, CDR2 YYREEE, per germline (reference sequence). The V and J ends lost 3 bases and 0 bases, in that order; junction bases with no gene match: 12. The CDR3 bases are TGTGCCAGCAGCTGGGAGGGAAGATCGAGCGTAGCCAAAAACATTCAGTACTTC. Amino acids: CASSWEGRSSVAKNIQYF.

The gene calls are TRBV10-3 and TRBJ2-5; D remains unclear. Germline loops: CDR1 ENHRY, CDR2 SYGVKD. This CDR3 is built from 11 residues. Trimming pared 10 bases from V and 4 bases from J, leaving 10 bases between. The CDR3 protein is CATRSGETQYF. The CDR3 DNA reads as TGTGCCACTCGGTCCGGAGAGACCCAGTACTTC.

The chain has TRBV18 and TRBJ1-4; no reliable D call. V was shortened by 6 bases and J by 10 bases, with 15 bases between the two germline ends. Germline assignment: CDR1 KGHSH and CDR2 LQKENI. The CDR3 spans 13 residues. CDR3 bases: TGTGCCAGCTCGGACGGAACGGCGGGAAAACTGTTTTTT. This gives the protein CASSDGTAGKLFF. Full variable domain (missing parts from reference TRBV18 and TRBJ1-4): NAGVMQNPRHLVRRRGQEARLRCSPMKGHSHVYWYRQLPEEGLKFMVYLQKENIIDESGMPKERFSAEFPKEGPSILRIQQVVRGDSAAYFCASSDGTAGKLFFGSGTQLSVL.

The rearrangement uses TRBV4-2 and TRBJ2-1; D possibly corresponds to TRBD2 (5 bases). The germline V and J ends were trimmed by 1 base and 1 base, with 11 bases remaining between them. The CDR3 is 16 residues long. Germline V gene data show CDR1 as LGHNA and CDR2 as YNFKEQ. The CDR3 protein is CASSQGPGESYNEQFF. The CDR3 DNA follows: TGTGCCAGCAGCCAAGGGCCCGGGGAATCCTACAATGAGCAGTTCTTC.

The chain has TRBV15 and TRBJ1-3; 7 bases align to TRBD1. V lost 0 bases, J lost 3 bases, and 5 bases stayed unmatched. The CDR3 covers 16 residues. CDR1 and CDR2 (germline): LNHNV, YYDKDF (reference sequence). The DNA of the CDR3 is TGTGCCACCAGCAGAGACGGGACAGCCGGTGGAAACACCATATATTTT. It is translated as CATSRDGTAGGNTIYF.

The chain recombines TRBV7-3 with TRBJ2-2; D is unclear. Trimming stripped 2 bases from V and 3 bases from J, with 7 bases between. There are 14 residues in the CDR3. The germline V gene has CDR1 SGHTA and CDR2 FQGTGA. The CDR3 DNA reads TGTGCCAGCAGCTTATTACGGGACACCGGGGAGCTGTTTTTT. Translating it yields CASSLLRDTGELFF. The whole variable domain, remainder taken from reference TRBV7-3 and TRBJ2-2, is GAGVSQTPSNKVTEKGKYVELRCDPISGHTALYWYRQSLGQGPEFLIYFQGTGAADDSGLPNDRFFAVRPEGSVSTLKIQRTERGDSAVYLCASSLLRDTGELFFGEGSRLTVL.

The chain joins TRBV4-1 to TRBJ1-5; D ambiguous. The V and J ends lost 1 base and 1 base respectively, with 11 bases between them. Germline V gives CDR1 MGHRA, CDR2 YSYEKL. The CDR3 consists of 16 residues. As DNA, the CDR3 is TGCGCCAGCAGCCAAGTGATGGGCGGGAGCAATCAGCCCCAGCATTTT. Translating gives CASSQVMGGSNQPQHF.

The chain has TRBV15 and TRBJ1-1, with TRBD1 matching 7 bases. The CDR3 length is 15 residues. CDR1 and CDR2 from the germline V gene are LNHNV and YYDKDF (reference sequence). V lost 0 bases, J lost 8 bases, and 9 bases stayed unmatched. The CDR3 DNA follows: TGTGCCACCAGCAGAGATACCCCACTGACAGGGGAAGCTTTCTTT. It specifies CATSRDTPLTGEAFF.

This rearrangement joins TRBV5-1 to TRBJ2-5, with 11 bases aligning to TRBD2. The V gene end was trimmed by 3 bases and the J gene end by 5 bases; junction bases not matched to a gene: 3. Germline V gives CDR1 SGHRS, CDR2 YFSETQ. The CDR3 is 14 residues long. CDR3 sequence (DNA): TGCGCCAGCAGCTCGGGACTAGCGGCGGAGACCCAGTACTTC. Amino acids: CASSSGLAAETQYF.

The J gene is TRBJ2-2, the V gene TRBV11-2; a weak D match, TRBD2 (7 bases). The CDR3 length is 15 residues. Trimming stripped 6 bases from V and 5 bases from J, with 16 bases between. Looked up from germline, CDR1 is SGHAT and CDR2 is FQNNGV. CDR3 loop: CASSPEGRGTGELFF. In nucleotides, the CDR3 is TGTGCCAGCAGTCCCGAGGGGAGGGGGACCGGGGAGCTGTTTTTT.

This clone was found a few times. The chain couples TRBV11-1 to TRBJ2-7; 7 bases line up with TRBD2. The V and J ends lost 5 bases and 1 base, in that order; junction bases with no gene match: 5. Germline CDR1 is SGHAT and CDR2 is FQDESV (reference sequence). This CDR3 comprises 14 residues. The CDR3 DNA follows: TGTGCCAGCAGCGACCGGCGGGGGTCCTACGAGCAGTACTTC. Translated: CASSDRRGSYEQYF. Full variable domain (rest looked up from reference TRBV11-1 and TRBJ2-7): EAEVAQSPRYKITEKSQAVAFWCDPISGHATLYWYRQILGQGPELLVQFQDESVVDDSQLPKDRFSAERLKGVDSTLKIQPAELGDSAMYLCASSDRRGSYEQYFGPGTRLTVT.

V and J are TRBV2 and TRBJ2-7, with 9 bases that match TRBD1. There are 15 residues in the CDR3. CDR1 and CDR2 (germline): SNHLY, FYNNEI. Trimming removed 6 bases from V and 2 bases from J; junction bases left unmatched: 8. The CDR3 spells CASREYDRGAYEQYF. CDR3 bases: TGTGCCAGCAGGGAATACGACAGGGGGGCCTACGAGCAGTACTTC.

This sequence joins TRBV9 and TRBJ2-3; a weak D match, TRBD1 (6 bases). The CDR3 length is 14 residues. V was cut by 2 bases and J by 2 bases, with 9 bases left in between. Germline CDR1 and CDR2: SGDLS and YYNGEE. This CDR3 is CASSVQGNTDTQYF. CDR3 bases: TGTGCCAGCAGCGTCCAGGGGAACACAGATACGCAGTATTTT.

This clone has only a few counts. V is TRBV4-2 and J is TRBJ2-7, with D perhaps TRBD2 (5 bases). The CDR3 is 14 amino acids. Trimming shortened V by 0 bases and J by 3 bases, and 9 bases separated the two germline ends. CDR1 and CDR2 (germline): LGHNA, YNFKEQ. CDR3 in DNA: TGTGCCAGCAGCCAAGAGGCGGGCCACTACGAGCAGTACTTC. This codes for CASSQEAGHYEQYF.

This sequence joins TRBV5-1 and TRBJ1-4, with D unresolved. The length of the CDR3 is 13 residues. Germline V gene data show CDR1 as SGHRS and CDR2 as YFSETQ. V was pared by 4 bases and J by 4 bases, with 8 bases between. This chain's CDR3 is CASSLGLNEKLFF. In DNA form, the CDR3 reads TGCGCCAGCAGCCTAGGCCTTAATGAAAAACTGTTTTTT.

This clone is a singleton in its sample. The chain recombines TRBV13 with TRBJ2-4; 8 bases map to TRBD1. With 4 bases clipped from V and 0 bases from J, the junction kept 5 bases outside the gene matches. This CDR3 spans 16 amino acids. Germline CDR1 and CDR2: PRHDT and FYEKMQ (reference sequence). CDR3: CASSSSDRAAKNIQYF. The CDR3 coding sequence is TGTGCCAGCAGCTCCTCGGACAGGGCAGCCAAAAACATTCAGTACTTC.

V and J are TRBV29-1 and TRBJ2-3; D may be TRBD2 (6 bases). The CDR3 runs 16 residues. The V end was cut by 4 bases, the J end by 2 bases, with 19 bases between. Germline V lookup: CDR1 SQVTM, CDR2 ANQGSEA. CDR3 amino acids: CSVVGGLQGDTDTQYF. The DNA of the CDR3 is TGCAGCGTTGTAGGAGGGCTCCAAGGAGACACAGATACGCAGTATTTT.

The chain uses TRBV6-5 and TRBJ1-5; the D is unclear. The germline CDR1 and CDR2 sequences are MNHEY and SVGAGI. CDR3 length: 14 residues. The V gene lost 6 bases and the J gene lost 1 base, with 10 bases spanning the gap. CDR3 region: CASREAGSNQPQHF. The CDR3 nucleotides read TGTGCCAGCAGGGAGGCCGGAAGCAATCAGCCCCAGCATTTT.

This clone was observed a handful of times. The rearrangement joins TRBV2 to TRBJ1-2; 7 nucleotides align to TRBD1. The CDR3 runs 13 residues. V trimming: 7 bases; J trimming: 2 bases; junction bases outside the gene matches: 4. Germline loops: CDR1 SNHLY, CDR2 FYNNEI. The CDR3 bases are TGTGCCAGCAAGAGGGACAGCAACTATGGCTACACCTTC. Its protein is CASKRDSNYGYTF. The full variable domain, in which reference TRBV2 and TRBJ1-2 provide the parts outside the CDR3, is EPEVTQTPSHQVTQMGQEVILRCVPISNHLYFYWYRQILGQKVEFLVSFYNNEISEKSEIFDDQFSVERPDGSNFTLKIRSTKLEDSAMYFCASKRDSNYGYTFGSGTRLTVV.

This chain uses TRBV19 with TRBJ2-1, with a weak D call TRBD2 (6 bases). The V end lost 7 bases, the J end lost 2 bases, and 12 bases lay between the germline ends. This CDR3 has 14 residues. Germline CDR1 and CDR2: LNHDA and SQIVND (reference sequence). The CDR3 DNA is TGTGCCAGTATGGAGGGGAACGCCTACAATGAGCAGTTCTTC. Its translation is CASMEGNAYNEQFF.

This chain uses TRBV23-1 with TRBJ1-6; unclear D gene. TRBV23-1 is an ORF, with its function uncertain. Trimming cost V 6 bases and J 8 bases, with 5 bases left between them. This CDR3 has 11 residues. The CDR3 DNA reads TGCGCCAGCAGGCAGGATTCACCCCTCCACTTT. Translation: CASRQDSPLHF.